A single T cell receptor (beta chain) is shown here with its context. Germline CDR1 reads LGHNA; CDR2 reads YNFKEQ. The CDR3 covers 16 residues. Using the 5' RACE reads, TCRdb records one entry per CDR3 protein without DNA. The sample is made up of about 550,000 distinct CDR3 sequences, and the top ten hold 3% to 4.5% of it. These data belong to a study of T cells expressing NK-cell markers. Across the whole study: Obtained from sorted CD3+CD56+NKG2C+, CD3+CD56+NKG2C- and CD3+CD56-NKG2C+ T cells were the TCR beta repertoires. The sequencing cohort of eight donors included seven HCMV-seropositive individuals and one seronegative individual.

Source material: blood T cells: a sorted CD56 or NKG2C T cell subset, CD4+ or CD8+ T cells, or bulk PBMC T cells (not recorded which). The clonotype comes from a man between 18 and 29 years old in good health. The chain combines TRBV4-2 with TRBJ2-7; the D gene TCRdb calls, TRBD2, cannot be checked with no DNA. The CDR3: CASSRPLAGQPYEQYF.